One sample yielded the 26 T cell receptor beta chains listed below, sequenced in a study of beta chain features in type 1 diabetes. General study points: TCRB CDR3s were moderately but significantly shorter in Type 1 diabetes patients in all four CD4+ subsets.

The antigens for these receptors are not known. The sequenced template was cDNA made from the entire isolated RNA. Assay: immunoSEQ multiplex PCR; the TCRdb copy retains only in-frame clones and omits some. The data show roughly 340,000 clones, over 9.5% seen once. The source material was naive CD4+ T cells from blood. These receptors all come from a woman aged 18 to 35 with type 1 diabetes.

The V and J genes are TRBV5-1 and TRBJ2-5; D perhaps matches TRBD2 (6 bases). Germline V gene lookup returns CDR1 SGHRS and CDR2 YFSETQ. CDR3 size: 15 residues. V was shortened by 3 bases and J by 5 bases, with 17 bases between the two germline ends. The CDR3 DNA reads TGCGCCAGCAGCTCACTACCCTCGGAGGGGGAGACCCAGTACTTC. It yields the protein CASSSLPSEGETQYF. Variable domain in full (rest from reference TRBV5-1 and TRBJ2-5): KAGVTQTPRYLIKTRGQQVTLSCSPISGHRSVSWYQQTPGQGLQFLFEYFSETQRNKGNFPGRFSGRQFSNSRSEMNVSTLELGDSALYLCASSSLPSEGETQYFGPGTRLLVL.

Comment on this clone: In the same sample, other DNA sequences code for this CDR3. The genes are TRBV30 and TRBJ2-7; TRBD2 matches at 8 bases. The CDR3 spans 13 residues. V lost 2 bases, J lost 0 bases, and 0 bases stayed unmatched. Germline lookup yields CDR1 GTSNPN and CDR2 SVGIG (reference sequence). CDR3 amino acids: CAWSSGSSYEQYF. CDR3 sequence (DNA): TGTGCCTGGAGTAGCGGGAGCTCCTACGAGCAGTACTTC.

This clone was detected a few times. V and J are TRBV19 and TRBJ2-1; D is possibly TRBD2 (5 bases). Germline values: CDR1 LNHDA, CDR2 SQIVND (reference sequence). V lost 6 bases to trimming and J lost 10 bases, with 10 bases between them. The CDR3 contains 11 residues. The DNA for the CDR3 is TGTGCCAGTAGGGTTAGGGAGGAGCAGTTCTTC. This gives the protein CASRVREEQFF.

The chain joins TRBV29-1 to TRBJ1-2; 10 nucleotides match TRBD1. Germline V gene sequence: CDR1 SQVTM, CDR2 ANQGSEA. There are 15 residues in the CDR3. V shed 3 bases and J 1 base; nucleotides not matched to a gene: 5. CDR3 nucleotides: TGCAGCGTTGACAGGGACAGGGGATTTAACTATGGCTACACCTTC. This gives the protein CSVDRDRGFNYGYTF. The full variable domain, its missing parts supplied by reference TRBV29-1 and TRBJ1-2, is SAVISQKPSRDICQRGTSLTIQCQVDSQVTMMFWYRQQPGQSLTLIATANQGSEATYESGFVIDKFPISRPNLTFSTLTVSNMSPEDSSIYLCSVDRDRGFNYGYTFGSGTRLTVV.

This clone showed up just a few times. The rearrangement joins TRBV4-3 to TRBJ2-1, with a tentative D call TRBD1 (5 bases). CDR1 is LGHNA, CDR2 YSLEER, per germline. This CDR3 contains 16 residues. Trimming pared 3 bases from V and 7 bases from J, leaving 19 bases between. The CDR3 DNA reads TGCGCCAGCAGCCATCAGGGTTGGTCTCTCCGAAATGAGCAGTTCTTC. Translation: CASSHQGWSLRNEQFF.

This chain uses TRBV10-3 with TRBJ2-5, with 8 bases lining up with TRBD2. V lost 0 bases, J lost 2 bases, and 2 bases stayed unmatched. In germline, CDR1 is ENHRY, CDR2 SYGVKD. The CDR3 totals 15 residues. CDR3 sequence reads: CAISESPSGQETQYF. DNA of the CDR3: TGTGCCATCAGTGAGTCCCCTAGCGGGCAAGAGACCCAGTACTTC.

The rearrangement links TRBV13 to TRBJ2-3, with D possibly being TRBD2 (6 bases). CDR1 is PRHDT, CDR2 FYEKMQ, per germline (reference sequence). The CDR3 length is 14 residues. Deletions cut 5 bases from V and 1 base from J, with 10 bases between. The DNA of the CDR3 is TGTGCCAGCAGCCGGGGACTTCGCACAGATACGCAGTATTTT. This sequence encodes CASSRGLRTDTQYF. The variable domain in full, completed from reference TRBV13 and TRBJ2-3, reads AAGVIQSPRHLIKEKRETATLKCYPIPRHDTVYWYQQGPGQDPQFLISFYEKMQSDKGSIPDRFSAQQFSDYHSELNMSSLELGDSALYFCASSRGLRTDTQYFGPGTRLTVL.

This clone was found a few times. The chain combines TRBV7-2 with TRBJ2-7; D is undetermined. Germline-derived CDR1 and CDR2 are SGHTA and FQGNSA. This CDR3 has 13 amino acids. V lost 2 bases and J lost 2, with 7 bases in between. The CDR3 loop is CASSLTVPYEQYF. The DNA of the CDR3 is TGTGCCAGCAGCTTAACGGTCCCCTACGAGCAGTACTTC. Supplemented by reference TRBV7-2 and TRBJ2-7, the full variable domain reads GAGVSQSPSNKVTEKGKDVELRCDPISGHTALYWYRQSLGQGLEFLIYFQGNSAPDKSGLPSDRFSAERTGGSVSTLTIQRTQQEDSAVYLCASSLTVPYEQYFGPGTRLTVT.

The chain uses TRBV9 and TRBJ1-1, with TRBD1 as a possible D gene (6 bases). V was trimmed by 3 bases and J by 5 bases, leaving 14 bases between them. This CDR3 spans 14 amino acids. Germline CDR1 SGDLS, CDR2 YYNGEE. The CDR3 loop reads CASSGTQGGTEAFF. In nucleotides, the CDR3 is TGTGCCAGCAGCGGCACTCAAGGGGGAACTGAAGCTTTCTTT.

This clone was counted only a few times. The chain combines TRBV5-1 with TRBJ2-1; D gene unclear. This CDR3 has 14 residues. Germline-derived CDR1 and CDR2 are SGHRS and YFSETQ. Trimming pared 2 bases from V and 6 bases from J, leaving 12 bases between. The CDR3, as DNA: TGCGCCAGCAGCTTAGAGTCTCTCTTCAATGAGCAGTTCTTC. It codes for CASSLESLFNEQFF.

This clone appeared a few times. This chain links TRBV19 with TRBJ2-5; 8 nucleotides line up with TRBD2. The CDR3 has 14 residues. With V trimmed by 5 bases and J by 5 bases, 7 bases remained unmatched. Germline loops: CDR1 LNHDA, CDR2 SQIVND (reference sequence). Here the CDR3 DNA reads TGTGCCAGTAGTGAGAGCGGGAGAGGCGAGACCCAGTACTTC. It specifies CASSESGRGETQYF.

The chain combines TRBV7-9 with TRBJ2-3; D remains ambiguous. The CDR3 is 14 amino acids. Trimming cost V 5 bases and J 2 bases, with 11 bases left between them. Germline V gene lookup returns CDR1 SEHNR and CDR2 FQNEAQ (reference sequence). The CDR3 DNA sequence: TGTGCCAGCAGCCAAGATCCCTACACAGATACGCAGTATTTT. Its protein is CASSQDPYTDTQYF.

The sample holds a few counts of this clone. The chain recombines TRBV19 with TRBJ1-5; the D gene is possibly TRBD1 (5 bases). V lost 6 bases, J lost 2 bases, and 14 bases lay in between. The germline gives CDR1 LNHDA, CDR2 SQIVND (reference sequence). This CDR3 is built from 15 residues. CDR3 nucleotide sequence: TGTGCCAGTAGCGAAAGGGGATCCGGCAATCAGCCCCAGCATTTT. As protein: CASSERGSGNQPQHF.

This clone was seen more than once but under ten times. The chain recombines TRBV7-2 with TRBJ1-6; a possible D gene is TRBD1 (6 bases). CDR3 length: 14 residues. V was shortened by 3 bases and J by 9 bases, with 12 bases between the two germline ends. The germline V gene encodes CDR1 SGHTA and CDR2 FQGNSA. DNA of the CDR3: TGTGCCAGCAGCTTGGGGGCCACGGCTTCACCCCTCCACTTT. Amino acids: CASSLGATASPLHF.

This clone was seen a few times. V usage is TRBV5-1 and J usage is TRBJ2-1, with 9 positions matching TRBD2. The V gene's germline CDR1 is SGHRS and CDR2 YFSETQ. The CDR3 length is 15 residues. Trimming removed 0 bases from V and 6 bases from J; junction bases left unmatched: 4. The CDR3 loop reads CASSLAVAGVNEQFF. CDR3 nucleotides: TGCGCCAGCAGCTTGGCGGTAGCGGGGGTCAATGAGCAGTTCTTC.

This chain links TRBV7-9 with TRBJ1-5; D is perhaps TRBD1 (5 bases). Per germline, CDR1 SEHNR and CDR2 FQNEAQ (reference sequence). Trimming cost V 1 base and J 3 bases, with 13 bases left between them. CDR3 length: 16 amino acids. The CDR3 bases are TGTGCCAGCAGCTTAGGGGGCAGGTCCTACAATCAGCCCCAGCATTTT. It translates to CASSLGGRSYNQPQHF.

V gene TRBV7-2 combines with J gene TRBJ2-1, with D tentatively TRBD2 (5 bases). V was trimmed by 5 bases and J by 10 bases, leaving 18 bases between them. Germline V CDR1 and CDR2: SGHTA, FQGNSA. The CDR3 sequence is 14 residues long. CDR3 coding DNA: TGTGCCAGCAGCCGGCCTAGCCCCTATGGGGAGCAGTTCTTC. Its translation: CASSRPSPYGEQFF.

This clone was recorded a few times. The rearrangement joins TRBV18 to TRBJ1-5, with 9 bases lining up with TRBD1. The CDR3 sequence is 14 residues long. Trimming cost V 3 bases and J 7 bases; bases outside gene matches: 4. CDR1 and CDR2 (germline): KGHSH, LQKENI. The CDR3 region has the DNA TGTGCCAGCTCACCGACAGGGGGTGGACAGCCCCAGCATTTT. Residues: CASSPTGGGQPQHF.

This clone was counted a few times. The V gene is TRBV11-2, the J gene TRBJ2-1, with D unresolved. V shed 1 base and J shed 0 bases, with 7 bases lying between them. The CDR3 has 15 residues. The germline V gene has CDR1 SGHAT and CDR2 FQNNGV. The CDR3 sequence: CASSLVGSSYNEQFF. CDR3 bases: TGTGCCAGCAGCTTAGTCGGTAGCTCCTACAATGAGCAGTTCTTC.

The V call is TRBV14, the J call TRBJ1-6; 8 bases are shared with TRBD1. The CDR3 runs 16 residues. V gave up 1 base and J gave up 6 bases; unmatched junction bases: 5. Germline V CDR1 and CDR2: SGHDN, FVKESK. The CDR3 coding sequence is TGTGCCAGCAGCCAAGGGACAGGGTTCCGTAATTCACCCCTCCACTTT. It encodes CASSQGTGFRNSPLHF.

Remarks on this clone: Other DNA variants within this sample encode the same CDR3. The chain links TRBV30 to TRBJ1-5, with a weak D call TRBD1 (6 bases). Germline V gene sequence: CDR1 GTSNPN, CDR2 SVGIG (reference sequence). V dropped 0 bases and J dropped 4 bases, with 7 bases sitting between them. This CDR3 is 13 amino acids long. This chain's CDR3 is CAWSVQGNQPQHF. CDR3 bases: TGTGCCTGGAGTGTACAGGGAAATCAGCCCCAGCATTTT.

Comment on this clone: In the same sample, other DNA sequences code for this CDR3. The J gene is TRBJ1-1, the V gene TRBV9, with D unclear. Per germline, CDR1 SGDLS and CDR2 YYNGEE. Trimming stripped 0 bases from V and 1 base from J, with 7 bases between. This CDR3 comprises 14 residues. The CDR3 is CASSVVPGNTEAFF. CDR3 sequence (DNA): TGTGCCAGCAGCGTAGTCCCAGGGAACACTGAAGCTTTCTTT.

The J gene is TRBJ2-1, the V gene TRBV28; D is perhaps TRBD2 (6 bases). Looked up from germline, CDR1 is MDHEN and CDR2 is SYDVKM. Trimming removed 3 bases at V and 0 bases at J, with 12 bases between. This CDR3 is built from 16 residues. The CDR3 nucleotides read TGTGCCAGCAGTTTGGTGACTAGTAGCTCCTACAATGAGCAGTTCTTC. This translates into CASSLVTSSSYNEQFF.

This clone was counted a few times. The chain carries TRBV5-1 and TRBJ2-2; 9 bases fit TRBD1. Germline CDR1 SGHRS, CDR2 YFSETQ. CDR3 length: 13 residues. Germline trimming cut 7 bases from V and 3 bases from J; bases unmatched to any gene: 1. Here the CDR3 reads CASRDRDTGELFF. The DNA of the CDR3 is TGCGCCAGCCGGGACAGGGACACCGGGGAGCTGTTTTTT.

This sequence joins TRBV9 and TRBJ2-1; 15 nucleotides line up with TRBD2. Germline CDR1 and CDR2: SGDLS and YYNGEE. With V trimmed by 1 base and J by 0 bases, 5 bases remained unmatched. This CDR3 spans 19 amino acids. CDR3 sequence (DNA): TGTGCCAGCAGCGTAAGGGGACTAGCGGGAGGTCACTCCTACAATGAGCAGTTCTTC. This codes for CASSVRGLAGGHSYNEQFF.

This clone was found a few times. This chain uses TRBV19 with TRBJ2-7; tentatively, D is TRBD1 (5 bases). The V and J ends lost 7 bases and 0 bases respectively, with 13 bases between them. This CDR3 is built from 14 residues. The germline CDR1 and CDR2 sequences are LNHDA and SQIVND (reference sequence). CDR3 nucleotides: TGTGCCAGTAATCTTACAGGCCCCTCCTACGAGCAGTACTTC. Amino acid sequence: CASNLTGPSYEQYF.